What follows is one TCR beta chain and its context. This CDR3 region has 15 residues. J gave up 4 bases and V 2 bases, and 3 bases lay outside the gene matches. From germline, CDR1 is SGHTA and CDR2 FQGNSA. The data belong to a study of T cell responses to AZD1222 COVID-19 vaccine. Profiled with immunoSEQ multiplex PCR; TCRdb holds only in-frame clones, not every one. The table has some 87,000 clones, roughly 89% seen once. V is TRBV7-2 and J is TRBJ2-1, with TRBD2 matching over 9 bases. The sequenced sample was peripheral blood, obtained on day 0 of MenACWY control vaccination. This sequence originates from an adult in good health. CDR3 coding DNA: TGTGCCAGCAGCTTATTTGCGGGAGGGTACAATGAGCAGTTCTTC. As protein: CASSLFAGGYNEQFF.